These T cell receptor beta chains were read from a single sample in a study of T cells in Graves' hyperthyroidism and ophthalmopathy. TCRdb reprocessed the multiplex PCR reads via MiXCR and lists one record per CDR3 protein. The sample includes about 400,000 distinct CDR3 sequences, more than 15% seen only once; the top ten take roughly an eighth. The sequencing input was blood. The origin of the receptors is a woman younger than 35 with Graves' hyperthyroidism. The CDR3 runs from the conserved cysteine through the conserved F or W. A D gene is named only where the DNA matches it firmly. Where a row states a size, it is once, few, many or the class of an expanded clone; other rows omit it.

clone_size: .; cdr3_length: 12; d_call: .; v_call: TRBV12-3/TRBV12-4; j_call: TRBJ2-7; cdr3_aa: CASSLRGLEQYF; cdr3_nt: TGTGCCAGCAGTTTGCGAGGGCTTGAGCAGTACTTC
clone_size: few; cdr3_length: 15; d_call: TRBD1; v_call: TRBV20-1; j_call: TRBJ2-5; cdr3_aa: CSARDFRDRLETQYF; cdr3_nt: TGCAGTGCTAGAGATTTCCGGGACAGGTTGGAGACCCAGTACTTC
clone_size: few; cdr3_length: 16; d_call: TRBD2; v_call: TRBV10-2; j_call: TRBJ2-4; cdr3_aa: CASSDSGGGAKNIQYF; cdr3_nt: TGCGCCAGCAGTGACTCCGGCGGGGGAGCCAAAAACATTCAGTACTTC
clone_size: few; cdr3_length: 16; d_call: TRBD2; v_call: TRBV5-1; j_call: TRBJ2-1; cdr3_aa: CASSLGLAGGWYEQFF; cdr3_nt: TGCGCCAGCAGCTTGGGACTAGCGGGGGGTTGGTATGAGCAGTTCTTC
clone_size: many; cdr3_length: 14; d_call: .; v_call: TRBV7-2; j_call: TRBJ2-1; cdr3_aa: CASSLADPYNEQFF; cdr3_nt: TGTGCCAGCAGCTTAGCGGATCCCTACAATGAGCAGTTCTTC
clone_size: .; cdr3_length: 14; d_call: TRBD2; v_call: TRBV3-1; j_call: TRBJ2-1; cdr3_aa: CASSQPSGSNEQFF; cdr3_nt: TGTGCCAGCAGCCAACCTAGCGGGAGTAATGAGCAGTTCTTC
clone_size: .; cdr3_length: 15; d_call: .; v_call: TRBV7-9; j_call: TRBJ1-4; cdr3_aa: CASSLTQGVGEKLFF; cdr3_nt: TGTGCCAGCAGCTTAACACAGGGAGTTGGAGAAAAACTGTTTTTT
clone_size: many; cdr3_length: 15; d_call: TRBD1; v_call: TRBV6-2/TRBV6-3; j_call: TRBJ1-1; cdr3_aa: CASSFPGGGDTEAFF; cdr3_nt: TGTGCCAGCAGTTTTCCAGGGGGCGGGGACACTGAAGCTTTCTTT
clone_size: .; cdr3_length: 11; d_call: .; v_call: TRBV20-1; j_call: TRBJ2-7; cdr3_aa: CSARGVYEQYF; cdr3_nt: TGCAGTGCTAGAGGAGTATACGAGCAGTACTTC
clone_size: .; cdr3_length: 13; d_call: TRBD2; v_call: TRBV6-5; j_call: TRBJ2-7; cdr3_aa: CASSYRAGEEQYF; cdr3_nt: TGTGCCAGCAGTTACCGGGCGGGAGAAGAGCAGTACTTC
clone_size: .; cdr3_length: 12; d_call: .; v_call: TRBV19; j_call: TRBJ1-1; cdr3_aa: CASSTITGPAFF; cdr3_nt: TGTGCCAGTAGTACGATTACAGGACCCGCTTTCTTT
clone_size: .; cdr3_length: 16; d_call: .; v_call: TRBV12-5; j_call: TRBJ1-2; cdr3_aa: CASGLIVADPLRGYTF; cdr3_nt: TGTGCTAGTGGTTTGATTGTGGCTGACCCACTCCGTGGCTACACCTTC
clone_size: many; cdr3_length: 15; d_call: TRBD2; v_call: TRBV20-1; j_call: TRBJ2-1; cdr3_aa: CSAKPSGRDYNEQFF; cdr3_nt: TGCAGTGCTAAACCTAGCGGGCGAGATTACAATGAGCAGTTCTTC
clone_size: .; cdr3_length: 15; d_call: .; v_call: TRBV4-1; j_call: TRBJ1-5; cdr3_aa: CASSQDPRNGQPQHF; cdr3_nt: TGCGCCAGCAGCCAAGATCCCAGGAATGGTCAGCCCCAGCATTTT
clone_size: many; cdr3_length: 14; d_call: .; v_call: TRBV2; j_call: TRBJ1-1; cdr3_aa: CASSIQGKNTEAFF; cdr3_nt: TGTGCCAGCAGTATACAGGGCAAGAACACTGAAGCTTTCTTT
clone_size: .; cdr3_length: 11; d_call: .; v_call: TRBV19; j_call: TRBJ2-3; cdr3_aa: CASTGTDTQYF; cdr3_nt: TGTGCCAGTACCGGGACGGATACGCAGTATTTT
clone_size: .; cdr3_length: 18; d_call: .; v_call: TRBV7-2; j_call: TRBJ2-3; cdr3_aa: CASSLVSGRGRNTDTQYF; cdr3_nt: TGTGCCAGCAGCTTAGTATCCGGGCGGGGGCGGAACACAGATACGCAGTATTTT
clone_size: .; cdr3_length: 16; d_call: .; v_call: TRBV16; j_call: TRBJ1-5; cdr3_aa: CASSQSFPNFNQPQHF; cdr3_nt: TGTGCCAGCAGCCAATCGTTTCCCAATTTTAATCAGCCCCAGCATTTT
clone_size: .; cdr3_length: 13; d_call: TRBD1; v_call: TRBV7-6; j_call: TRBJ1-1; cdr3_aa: CASSRVQGVKAFF; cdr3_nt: TGTGCCAGCAGCCGCGTGCAGGGGGTTAAAGCTTTCTTT
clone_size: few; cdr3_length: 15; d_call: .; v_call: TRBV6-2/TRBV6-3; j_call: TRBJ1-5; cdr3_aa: CASSYGSKSNQPQHF; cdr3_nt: TGTGCCAGCAGTTACGGTAGTAAGAGCAATCAGCCCCAGCATTTT
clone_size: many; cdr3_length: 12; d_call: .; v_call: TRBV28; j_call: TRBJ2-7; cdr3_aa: CASSFGPLEQYF; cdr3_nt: TGTGCCAGCAGTTTTGGTCCCCTTGAGCAGTACTTC
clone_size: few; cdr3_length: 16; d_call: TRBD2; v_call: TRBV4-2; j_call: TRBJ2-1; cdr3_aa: CASSQRTSETYNEQFF; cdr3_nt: TGTGCCAGCAGCCAACGGACTAGCGAGACCTACAATGAGCAGTTCTTC
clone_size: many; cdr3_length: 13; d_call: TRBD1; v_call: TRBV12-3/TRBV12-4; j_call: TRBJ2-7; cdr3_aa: CASSGTGIYEQYF; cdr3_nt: TGTGCCAGCAGCGGGACAGGGATCTACGAGCAGTACTTC
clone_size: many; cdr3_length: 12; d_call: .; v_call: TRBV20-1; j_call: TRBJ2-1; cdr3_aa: CSAQGPYNEQFF; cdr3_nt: TGCAGTGCCCAAGGCCCCTACAATGAGCAGTTCTTC
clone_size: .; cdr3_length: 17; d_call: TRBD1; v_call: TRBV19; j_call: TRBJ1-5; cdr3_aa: CASSPWTGTFSNQPQHF; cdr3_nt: TGTGCCAGTAGTCCGTGGACAGGTACTTTTAGCAATCAGCCCCAGCATTTT
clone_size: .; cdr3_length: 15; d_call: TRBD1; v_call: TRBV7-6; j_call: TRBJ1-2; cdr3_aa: CASSSRQGSNYGYTF; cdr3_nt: TGTGCCAGCAGCTCCAGACAGGGCTCTAACTATGGCTACACCTTC
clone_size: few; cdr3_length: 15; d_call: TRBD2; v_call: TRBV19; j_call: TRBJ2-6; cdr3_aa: CASSMGGSGANVLTF; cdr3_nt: TGTGCCAGTAGTATGGGGGGGTCTGGGGCCAACGTCCTGACTTTC
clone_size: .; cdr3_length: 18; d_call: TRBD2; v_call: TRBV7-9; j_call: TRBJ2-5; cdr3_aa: CASRANWTSGRDRETQYF; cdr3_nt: TGTGCCAGCAGGGCAAACTGGACTAGCGGGAGAGACCGGGAGACCCAGTACTTC
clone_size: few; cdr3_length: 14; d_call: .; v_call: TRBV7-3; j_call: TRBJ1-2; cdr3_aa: CASSLGPANYGYTF; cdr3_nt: TGTGCCAGCAGCTTAGGTCCAGCTAACTATGGCTACACCTTC
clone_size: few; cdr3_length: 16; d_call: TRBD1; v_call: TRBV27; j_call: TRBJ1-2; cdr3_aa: CASSPGQARIIYGYTF; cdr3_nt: TGTGCCAGCAGCCCAGGACAGGCACGGATCATCTATGGCTACACCTTC
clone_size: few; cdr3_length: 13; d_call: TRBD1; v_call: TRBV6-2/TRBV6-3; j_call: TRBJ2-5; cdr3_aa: CASQRGRLETQYF; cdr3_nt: TGTGCCAGCCAAAGGGGGCGTTTAGAGACCCAGTACTTC
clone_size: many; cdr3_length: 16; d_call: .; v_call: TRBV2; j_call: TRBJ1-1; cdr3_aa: CASRVGTGWGNTEAFF; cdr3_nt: TGTGCCAGCAGAGTGGGAACAGGATGGGGCAACACTGAAGCTTTCTTT
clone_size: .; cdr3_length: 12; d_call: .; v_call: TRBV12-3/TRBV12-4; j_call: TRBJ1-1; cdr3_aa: CASVKMRTEAFF; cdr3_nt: TGTGCCAGCGTCAAAATGAGGACTGAAGCTTTCTTT